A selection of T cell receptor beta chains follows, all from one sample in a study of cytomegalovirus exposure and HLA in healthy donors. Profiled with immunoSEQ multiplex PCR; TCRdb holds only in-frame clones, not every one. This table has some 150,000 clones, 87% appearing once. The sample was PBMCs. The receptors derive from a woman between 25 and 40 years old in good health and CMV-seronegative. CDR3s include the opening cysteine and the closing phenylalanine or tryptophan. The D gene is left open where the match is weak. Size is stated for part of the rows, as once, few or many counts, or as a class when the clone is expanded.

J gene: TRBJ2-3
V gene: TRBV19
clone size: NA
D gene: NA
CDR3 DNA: TGTGCCAGTACCCCGGACATTACAGATACGCAGTATTTT
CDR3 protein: CASTPDITDTQYF

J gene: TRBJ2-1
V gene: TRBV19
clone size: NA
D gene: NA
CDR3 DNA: TGTGCCAGTAGCCTCTCCCCTCCCTCCCATGAGCAGTTCTTC
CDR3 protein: CASSLSPPSHEQFF

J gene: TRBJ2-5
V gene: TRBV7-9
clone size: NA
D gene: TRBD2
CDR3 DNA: TGTGCCAGCAGCTTAGGGGTGCTAGCGGGGGAGACCCAGTACTTC
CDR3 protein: CASSLGVLAGETQYF

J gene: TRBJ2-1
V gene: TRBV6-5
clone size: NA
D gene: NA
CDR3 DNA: TGTGCCAGCAGTTACGTTACGACAAACAATGAGCAGTTCTTC
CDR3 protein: CASSYVTTNNEQFF

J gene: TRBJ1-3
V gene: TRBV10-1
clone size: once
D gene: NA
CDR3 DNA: TGCGCCAGCAGTGCACAGGACCCCCGTTCTGGAAACACCATATATTTT
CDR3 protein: CASSAQDPRSGNTIYF

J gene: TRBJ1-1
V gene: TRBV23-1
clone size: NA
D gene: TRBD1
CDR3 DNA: TGCGCCAGCAGTCAATGGCGACAGGGCCGGACTGAAGCTTTCTTT
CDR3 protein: CASSQWRQGRTEAFF

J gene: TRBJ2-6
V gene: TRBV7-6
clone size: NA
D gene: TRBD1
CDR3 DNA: TGTGCCAGCAGCTTCGGGACAGGGTTGCCCGGGGCCAACGTCCTGACTTTC
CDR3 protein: CASSFGTGLPGANVLTF

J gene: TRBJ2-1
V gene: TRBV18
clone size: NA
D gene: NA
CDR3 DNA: TGTGCCAGCTCGCAACTCGCAAATGAGCAGTTCTTC
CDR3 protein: CASSQLANEQFF

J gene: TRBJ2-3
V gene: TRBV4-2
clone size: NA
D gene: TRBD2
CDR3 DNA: TGTGCCAGCAGCCAAGACGATCTAGCGGGAGGGACAGATACGCAGTATTTT
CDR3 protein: CASSQDDLAGGTDTQYF

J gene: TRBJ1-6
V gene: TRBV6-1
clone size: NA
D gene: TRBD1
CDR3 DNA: TGTGCCAGCAGTCCTACCCACAGGGGGACCCCCCTCCACTTT
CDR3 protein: CASSPTHRGTPLHF

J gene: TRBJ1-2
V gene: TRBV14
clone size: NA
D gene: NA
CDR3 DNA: TGTGCCAGCAGCCTCCTGCGGGCGGAGGGCTACACCTTC
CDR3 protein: CASSLLRAEGYTF

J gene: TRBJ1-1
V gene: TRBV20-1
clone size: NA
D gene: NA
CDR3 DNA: TGCAGTGCTAAAACCGGCACTGAAGCTTTCTTT
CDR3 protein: CSAKTGTEAFF

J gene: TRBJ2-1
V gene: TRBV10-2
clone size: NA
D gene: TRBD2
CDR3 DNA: TGCGCCAGCAGTGAGTCGATACTAGCGGCTGAGCAGTTCTTC
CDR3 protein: CASSESILAAEQFF

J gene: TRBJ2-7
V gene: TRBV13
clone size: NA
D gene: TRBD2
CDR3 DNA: TGTGCCAGCCGGCCTAGCGGGAAGGAAGAGCAGTACTTC
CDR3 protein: CASRPSGKEEQYF

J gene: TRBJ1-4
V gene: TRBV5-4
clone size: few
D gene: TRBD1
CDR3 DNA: TGTGCCAGCAGCCCGGGACAGACTAATGAAAAACTGTTTTTT
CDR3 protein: CASSPGQTNEKLFF

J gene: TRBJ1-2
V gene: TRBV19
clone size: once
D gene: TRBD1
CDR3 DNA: TGTGCCAGTAGTATAGCGGGACAGGGGGCTCATGGCTACACCTTC
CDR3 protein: CASSIAGQGAHGYTF

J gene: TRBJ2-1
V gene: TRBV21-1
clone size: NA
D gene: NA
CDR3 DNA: TGTGCCAGCAGGAAAAGAACATATGAGCAGTTCTTC
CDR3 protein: CASRKRTYEQFF

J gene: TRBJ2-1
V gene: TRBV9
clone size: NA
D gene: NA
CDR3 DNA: TGTGCCAGCAGCGTAGACAGGAGGGGGGGGTACAATGAGCAGTTCTTC
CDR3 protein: CASSVDRRGGYNEQFF

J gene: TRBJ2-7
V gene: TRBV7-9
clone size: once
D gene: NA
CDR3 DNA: TGTGCCAGCAGCCCGACCTACGGGACAACTTACGAGCAGTACTTC
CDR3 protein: CASSPTYGTTYEQYF

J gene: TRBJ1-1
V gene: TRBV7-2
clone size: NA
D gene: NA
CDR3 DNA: TGTGCCAGCATACGGACAGTGAACACTGAAGCTTTCTTT
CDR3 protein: CASIRTVNTEAFF

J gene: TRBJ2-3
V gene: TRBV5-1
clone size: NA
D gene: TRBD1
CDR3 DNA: TGCGCCAGCAAAGGACAGGGTATCGCAGATACGCAGTATTTT
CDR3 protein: CASKGQGIADTQYF

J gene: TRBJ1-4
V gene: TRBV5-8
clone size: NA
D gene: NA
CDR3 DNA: TGTGCCAGCAGCTTCTCAGGGATCGGTGAAAAACTGTTTTTT
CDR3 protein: CASSFSGIGEKLFF

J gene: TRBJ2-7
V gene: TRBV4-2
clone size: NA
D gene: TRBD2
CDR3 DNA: TGTGCCAGCAGGGCTAGCGGGAAAACCTACGAGCAGTACTTC
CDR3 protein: CASRASGKTYEQYF

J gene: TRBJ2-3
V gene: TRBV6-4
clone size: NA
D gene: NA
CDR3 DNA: TGTGCCAGCAGTGCTGGGGGCAGGGATACGCAGTATTTT
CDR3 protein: CASSAGGRDTQYF

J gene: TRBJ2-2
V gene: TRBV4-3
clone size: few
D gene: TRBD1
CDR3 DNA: TGCGCCAGCAGCCAAGCGGACAGGGGGCATGCCGGGGAGCTGTTTTTT
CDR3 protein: CASSQADRGHAGELFF

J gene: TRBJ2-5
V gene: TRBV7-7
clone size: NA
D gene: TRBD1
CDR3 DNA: TGTGCCAGCGGGCAAACAGGGGGCGTGGAGACCCAGTACTTC
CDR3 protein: CASGQTGGVETQYF

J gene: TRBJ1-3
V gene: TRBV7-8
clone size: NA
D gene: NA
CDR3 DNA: TGTGCCAGCAGCACTCGACAGGCCAGCTTGAGCTCTGGAAACACCATATATTTT
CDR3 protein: CASSTRQASLSSGNTIYF

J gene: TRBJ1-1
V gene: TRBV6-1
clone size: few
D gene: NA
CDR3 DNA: TGTGCCATGAGCGGGACTCCCACTGAAGCTTTCTTT
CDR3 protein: CAMSGTPTEAFF

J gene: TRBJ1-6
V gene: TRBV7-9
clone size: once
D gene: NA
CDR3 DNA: TGTGCCAGCAGCTTAGTTGGGCACAACCAGAATTCACCCCTCCACTTT
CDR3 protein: CASSLVGHNQNSPLHF

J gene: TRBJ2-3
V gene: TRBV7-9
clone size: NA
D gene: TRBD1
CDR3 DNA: TGTGCCAGCAGCCCTAACAGGGGTGGAGATACGCAGTATTTT
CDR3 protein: CASSPNRGGDTQYF

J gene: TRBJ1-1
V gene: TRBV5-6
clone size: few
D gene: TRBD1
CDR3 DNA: TGTGCCAGCAGGCGCGGACAGGGGAACACTGAAGCTTTCTTT
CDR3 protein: CASRRGQGNTEAFF

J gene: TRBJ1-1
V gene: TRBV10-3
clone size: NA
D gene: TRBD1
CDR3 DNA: TGTGCCACCGAGGACAGGGGCTACACTGAAGCTTTCTTT
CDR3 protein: CATEDRGYTEAFF

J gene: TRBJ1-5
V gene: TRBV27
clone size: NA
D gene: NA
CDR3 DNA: TGTGCCAGCAGTTCCCTCTCCTCCAGGGTGTTAAATCAGCCCCAGCATTTT
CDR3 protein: CASSSLSSRVLNQPQHF

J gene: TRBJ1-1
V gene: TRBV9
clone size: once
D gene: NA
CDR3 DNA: TGTGCCAGCAGCCCCGAGCTAGTCATGAACACTGAAGCTTTCTTT
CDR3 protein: CASSPELVMNTEAFF

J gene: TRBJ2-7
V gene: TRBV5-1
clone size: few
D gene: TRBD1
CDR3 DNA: TGCGCCAGCAGCCTGGCCGGGCGGGACAGGGGCAGCGAGCAGTACTTC
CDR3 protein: CASSLAGRDRGSEQYF

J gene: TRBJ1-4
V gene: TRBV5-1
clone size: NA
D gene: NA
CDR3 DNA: TGCGCCAGCAGCTTTACCGGGTTTAATGAAAAACTGTTTTTT
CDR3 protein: CASSFTGFNEKLFF

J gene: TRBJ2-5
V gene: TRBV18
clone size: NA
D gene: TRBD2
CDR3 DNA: TGTGCCAGCTCACCCCAGGCTAGCGGGACGTCGGAGACCCAGTACTTC
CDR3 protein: CASSPQASGTSETQYF

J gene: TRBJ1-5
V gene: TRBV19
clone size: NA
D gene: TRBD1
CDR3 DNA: TGTGCCAGTAGTATGTCTCCGGGACAGGGTGTTCTTGGTCAGCCCCAGCATTTT
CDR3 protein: CASSMSPGQGVLGQPQHF

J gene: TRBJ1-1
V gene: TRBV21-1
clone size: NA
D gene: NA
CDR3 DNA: TGTGCCAGCAGCACCACAATGAACACTGAAGCTTTCTTT
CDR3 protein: CASSTTMNTEAFF

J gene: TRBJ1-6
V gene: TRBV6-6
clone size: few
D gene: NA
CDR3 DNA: TGTGCCAGCAGTCCCGGTCGGGCGGGGAATTCACCCCTCCACTTT
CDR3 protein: CASSPGRAGNSPLHF

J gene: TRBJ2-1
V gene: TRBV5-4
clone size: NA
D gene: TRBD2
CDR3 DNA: TGTGCCAGCAGCTCAGCGGGACTGGGGAATGAGCAGTTCTTC
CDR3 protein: CASSSAGLGNEQFF

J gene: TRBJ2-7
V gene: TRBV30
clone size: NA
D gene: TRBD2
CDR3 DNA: TGTGCCTGGAGTGTGGGGCTAGCGGGAGGGCAGCAGTACTTC
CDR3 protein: CAWSVGLAGGQQYF

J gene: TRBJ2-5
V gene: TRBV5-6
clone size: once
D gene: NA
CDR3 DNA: TGTGCCAGCAGCTTGCGGACAGAAGAGACCCAGTACTTC
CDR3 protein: CASSLRTEETQYF

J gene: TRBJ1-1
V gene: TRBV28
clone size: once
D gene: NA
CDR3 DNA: TGTGCCAGCAGACCAAGGACAGCAAAGAACACTGAAGCTTTCTTT
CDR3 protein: CASRPRTAKNTEAFF

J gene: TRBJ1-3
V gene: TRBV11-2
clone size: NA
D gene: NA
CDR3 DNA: TGTGCCAGCAGTTCAAAGCGGCCCGGAGCTAACTCTGGAAACACCATATATTTT
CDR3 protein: CASSSKRPGANSGNTIYF

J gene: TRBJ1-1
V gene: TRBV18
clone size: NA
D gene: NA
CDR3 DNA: TGTGCCAGCTCACCAGAGTCGCTTACGGGCACTGAAGCTTTCTTT
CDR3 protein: CASSPESLTGTEAFF

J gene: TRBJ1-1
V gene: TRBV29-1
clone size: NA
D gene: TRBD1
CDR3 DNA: TGCAGCGTTGAAGTCCCGGGACAGGGGAGAACTGAAGCTTTCTTT
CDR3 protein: CSVEVPGQGRTEAFF

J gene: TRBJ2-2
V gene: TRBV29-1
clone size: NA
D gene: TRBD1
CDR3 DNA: TGCAGCGTTGAAGATAGGGACAGGGAGAACGGGGAGCTGTTTTTT
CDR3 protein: CSVEDRDRENGELFF

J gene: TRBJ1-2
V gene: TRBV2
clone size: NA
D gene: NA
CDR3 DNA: TGTGCCAGCAGTGAGCGGGGGAACTATGGCTACACCTTC
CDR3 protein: CASSERGNYGYTF

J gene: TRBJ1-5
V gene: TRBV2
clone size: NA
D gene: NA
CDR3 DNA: TGTGCCAGCAGTGTTGAGGATTATCAGCCCCAGCATTTT
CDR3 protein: CASSVEDYQPQHF

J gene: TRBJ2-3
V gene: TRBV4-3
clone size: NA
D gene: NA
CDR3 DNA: TGCGCCAGCAGCCCTGGACAGAGAGGATCAGATACGCAGTATTTT
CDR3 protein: CASSPGQRGSDTQYF

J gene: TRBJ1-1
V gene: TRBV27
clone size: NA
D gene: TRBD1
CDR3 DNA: TGTGCCAGCAGTAGAACGGGACAGGGGAATCGGAACACTGAAGCTTTCTTT
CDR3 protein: CASSRTGQGNRNTEAFF

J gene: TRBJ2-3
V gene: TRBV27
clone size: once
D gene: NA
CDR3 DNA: TGTGCCAGCATTGAGGTGGGCGGACGGGGGGATACGCAGTATTTT
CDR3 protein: CASIEVGGRGDTQYF

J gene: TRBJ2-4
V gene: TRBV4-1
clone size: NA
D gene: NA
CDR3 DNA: TGCGCCAGCAGCCAGCCCAACCGGGGGTCCAAAAACATTCAGTACTTC
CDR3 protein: CASSQPNRGSKNIQYF

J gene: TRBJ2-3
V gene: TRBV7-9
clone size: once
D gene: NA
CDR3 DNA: TGTGCCAGCAGCTTAGACGCGAGCACAGATACGCAGTATTTT
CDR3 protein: CASSLDASTDTQYF

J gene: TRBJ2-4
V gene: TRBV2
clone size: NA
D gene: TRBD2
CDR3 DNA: TGTGCCAGCAGTGTTCGGGAGGGCGGGACCCAAAACATTCAGTACTTC
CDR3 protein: CASSVREGGTQNIQYF

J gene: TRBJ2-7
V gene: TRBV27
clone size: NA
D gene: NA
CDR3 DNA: TGTGCCAGCAGAACCACATATTACGAGCAGTACTTC
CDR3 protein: CASRTTYYEQYF

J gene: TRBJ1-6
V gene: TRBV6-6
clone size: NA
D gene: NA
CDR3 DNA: TGTGCCAGCAGTCGGAATTCACCCCTCCACTTT
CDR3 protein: CASSRNSPLHF

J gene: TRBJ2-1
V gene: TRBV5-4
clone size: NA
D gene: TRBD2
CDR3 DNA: TGTGCCAGCAGCTCCCGGGGGGACGGCTACAATGAGCAGTTCTTC
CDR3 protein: CASSSRGDGYNEQFF